This TCR beta chain came from a study of CD8 T cells in ankylosing spondylitis. Study outcomes and limitations: Among TCR beta sequences, a motif of eight or nine highly homologous variants appeared characteristic of ankylosing spondylitis blood. Reportedly, matched ankylosing spondylitis synovial fluid was significantly enriched for disease-linked clones. Reports of some motif variants in reactive arthritis synovial fluid and blood predate this one.

As for this clonotype: No antigen is known for it.

V gave up 4 bases and J gave up 4 bases, with 11 bases separating them. Looked up from germline, CDR1 is SGHTA and CDR2 is FQGNSA. The CDR3 is 13 amino acids. Molecular-barcoded quantitative 5'-RACE produced these TCR beta libraries. TCRdb redid the calling of the 5' RACE reads with MiXCR, one entry per CDR3 protein. The sample shows around 100,000 distinct CDR3 sequences, less than 25% of them seen only once. V usage is TRBV7-2 and J usage is TRBJ2-7, with D maybe TRBD1 (6 bases). This sequence originates from a male donor with ankylosing spondylitis. The sequencing sample was made of synovial fluid, either unsorted or a sorted T cell fraction (not recorded which). The CDR3 loop is CASSSHRGYEQYF. The CDR3 DNA sequence: TGTGCCAGCAGCTCACATAGGGGGTACGAGCAGTACTTC.